The 11 T cell receptor beta chains listed next were all sequenced from one sample in a study of cytomegalovirus exposure and HLA in healthy donors listed by TCRdb under 2017. Library preparation employed the immunoSEQ multiplex PCR assay. A mixture of 60 forward primers for TCR Vbeta segments and 13 reverse primers for TCR Jbeta segments was used in the multiplex PCR. Imported from immuneACCESS, the table was reduced by TCRdb to in-frame sequences with V and J called. These copies leave out some clones; in studies compared against another copy, an unresolved V gene accounts for under half, and the cause of the remainder is not known. Here the sample has 160,000 or so clones; 70% to 85% occur a single time. 6.6% of the sample is in the top ten clones. The sequencing sample was made of PBMCs. The receptor set was obtained from a woman between 45 and 65 years old in good health and CMV-seropositive.

The rearrangement joins TRBV7-9 to TRBJ2-7; TRBD2 might be the D (6 bases). In germline, CDR1 is SEHNR, CDR2 FQNEAQ (reference sequence). Between the trimmed V and J ends, which lost 5 bases and 2 bases, there was a span of 16 bases. CDR3 length: 15 amino acids. CDR3 sequence reads: CASSPASDQPYEQYF. The CDR3 DNA reads as TGTGCCAGCAGCCCCGCTAGCGATCAGCCCTACGAGCAGTACTTC. Full variable domain (outside the CDR3, taken from reference TRBV7-9 and TRBJ2-7): DTGVSQNPRHKITKRGQNVTFRCDPISEHNRLYWYRQTLGQGPEFLTYFQNEAQLEKSRLLSDRFSAERPKGSFSTLEIQRTEQGDSAMYLCASSPASDQPYEQYFGPGTRLTVT.

This clone was found once. This chain joins TRBV27 and TRBJ1-6; TRBD1 matches at 8 bases. This CDR3 has 14 amino acids. Trimming took 7 bases from V and 10 from J; bases not matched to a gene: 9. Looked up from germline, CDR1 is MNHEY and CDR2 is SMNVEV (reference sequence). The CDR3: CASTHGTGGSPLHF. CDR3 sequence (DNA): TGTGCCAGCACTCACGGGACAGGCGGGTCACCCCTCCACTTT.

The gene calls are TRBV5-4 and TRBJ1-2; no clear D. This CDR3 is built from 16 residues. V dropped 4 bases and J dropped 1 base, with 17 bases sitting between them. Germline V CDR1 and CDR2: SGHNT, YYREEE (reference sequence). In nucleotides, the CDR3 is TGTGCCAGCAGCCCCGGTCAAAGTGCCCTTAACTATGGCTACACCTTC. Translated: CASSPGQSALNYGYTF.

This rearrangement joins TRBV9 to TRBJ1-2, with D maybe TRBD1 (5 bases). V lost 0 bases and J lost 7, with 10 bases in between. Germline values: CDR1 SGDLS, CDR2 YYNGEE. The CDR3 loop spans 13 amino acids. Here the CDR3 reads CASSVDGGGGYTF. Here the CDR3 DNA reads TGTGCCAGCAGCGTAGACGGGGGAGGTGGCTACACCTTC.

This chain uses TRBV2 with TRBJ2-1, with a possible D match to TRBD1 (5 bases). V lost 4 bases and J 10 bases, leaving 11 bases between the germline ends. The CDR3 is made up of 12 amino acids. Germline CDR1 SNHLY, CDR2 FYNNEI. The DNA of the CDR3 is TGTGCCAGCAGTGTCAGGCCAGGGGAGCAGTTCTTC. This codes for CASSVRPGEQFF.

This chain uses TRBV11-2 with TRBJ2-2, with D possibly TRBD1 on 6 matching bases. Germline loops: CDR1 SGHAT, CDR2 FQNNGV. With 5 bases removed from V and 4 bases from J, the gap between germline ends came to 14 bases. The CDR3 runs 15 residues. The CDR3 loop reads CASSPTQGSTGELFF. The CDR3 region has the DNA TGTGCCAGCAGCCCAACACAGGGATCCACCGGGGAGCTGTTTTTT.

In this sample, this clone turned up once. The chain uses TRBV6-1 and TRBJ1-4; the D is unclear. This CDR3 is 15 amino acids long. Trimming stripped 3 bases from V and 5 bases from J, with 13 bases between. Germline CDR1 is MNHNS and CDR2 is SASEGT. The CDR3 nucleotides are TGTGCCAGCAGTGAGGGTAGGGAGCAGAATGAAAAACTGTTTTTT. Its translation: CASSEGREQNEKLFF.

A few counts support this clone. The sample contains more than one DNA sequence encoding this CDR3. This chain uses TRBV7-9 with TRBJ1-6; D gene unclear. The germline V and J ends were trimmed by 1 base and 5 bases, with 6 bases remaining between them. CDR1 and CDR2 (germline): SEHNR, FQNEAQ (reference sequence). This CDR3 is 14 amino acids long. The DNA of the CDR3 is TGTGCCAGCAGCTTAGGGCGGGATAATTCACCCCTCCACTTT. Translation: CASSLGRDNSPLHF.

The chain uses TRBV30 and TRBJ2-1, with 8 bases lining up with TRBD2. Losses at the gene ends were 1 base for V and 0 bases for J; bases not matched to a gene: 2. The CDR3 is made up of 15 amino acids. Germline CDR1 reads GTSNPN; CDR2 reads SVGIG (reference sequence). DNA of the CDR3: TGTGCCTGGAGTGCCGGGACTAGCTCCTACAATGAGCAGTTCTTC. Amino acid sequence: CAWSAGTSSYNEQFF.

The chain is built from TRBV5-1 and TRBJ2-7; 9 nucleotides align to TRBD1. V shed 0 bases, J shed 4 bases, and the junction held 5 bases outside the gene matches. Germline assignment: CDR1 SGHRS and CDR2 YFSETQ. The CDR3 runs to 15 residues. Here the CDR3 reads CASSLEATGGYEQYF. CDR3 DNA sequence: TGCGCCAGCAGCTTGGAAGCGACAGGGGGATACGAGCAGTACTTC.

J is TRBJ1-3 and V is TRBV2, with 10 bases fitting TRBD1. Losses at the gene ends were 3 bases for V and 8 bases for J; bases not matched to a gene: 4. This CDR3 is built from 14 residues. The germline V gene has CDR1 SNHLY and CDR2 FYNNEI. In nucleotides, the CDR3 is TGTGCCAGCAGTGAGACAGGGGGCTTGGACACCATATATTTT. Translation gives CASSETGGLDTIYF.